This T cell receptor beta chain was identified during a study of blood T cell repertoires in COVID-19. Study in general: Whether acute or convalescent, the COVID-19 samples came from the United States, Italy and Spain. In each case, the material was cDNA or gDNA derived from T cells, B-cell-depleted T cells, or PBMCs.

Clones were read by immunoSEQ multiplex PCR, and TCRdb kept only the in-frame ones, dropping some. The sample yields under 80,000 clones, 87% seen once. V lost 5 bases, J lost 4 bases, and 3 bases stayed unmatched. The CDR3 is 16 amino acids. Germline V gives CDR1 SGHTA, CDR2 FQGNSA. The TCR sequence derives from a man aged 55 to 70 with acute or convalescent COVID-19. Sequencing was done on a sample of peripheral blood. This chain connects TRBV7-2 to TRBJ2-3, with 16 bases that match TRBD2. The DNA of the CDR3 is TGTGCCAGCAGCGGGACTAGCGGGGGGGTGGCAGATACGCAGTATTTT. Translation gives CASSGTSGGVADTQYF.